This is a list of T cell receptor beta chains from one sample in a study of long-term antiretroviral therapy in people with HIV. TCRdb's copy holds only in-frame clones and misses some; the assay was immunoSEQ multiplex PCR. This sample has tens of thousands of clones, with roughly 80% found just once. Sequences were derived from unsorted PBMCs, sampled 0.5 years before starting antiretroviral therapy. Receptors were obtained from a man aged 40-55 years with HIV. CDR3s include the opening cysteine and the closing phenylalanine or tryptophan. D genes are given only for firm matches. A clone size is listed for some rows: how often the clone was seen (once, few, many), or a class if it is expanded.

D	V	J	size	CDR3	DNA
NA	TRBV19	TRBJ2-7	NA	CASSIAAQGYYEQYF	TGTGCCAGTAGTATAGCCGCCCAGGGATACTACGAGCAGTACTTC
NA	TRBV18	TRBJ2-5	NA	CASSPSWVSTGTQYF	TGTGCCAGCTCACCGTCTTGGGTCTCGACGGGGACCCAGTACTTC
NA	TRBV11-3	TRBJ2-3	NA	CASSLVAGLDTQYF	TGTGCCAGCAGCTTAGTGGCGGGCCTAGATACGCAGTATTTT
NA	TRBV6-1	TRBJ1-5	few	CASSLREGAQPQHF	TGTGCCAGCAGCCTCAGGGAAGGGGCTCAGCCCCAGCATTTT
NA	TRBV27	TRBJ1-3	NA	CASSRNTGTLGNTIYF	TGTGCCAGCAGTCGCAACACCGGGACTCTAGGAAACACCATATATTTT
TRBD1	TRBV5-6	TRBJ1-2	NA	CASIGPGQGHGYTF	TGTGCCAGCATCGGACCGGGACAGGGTCATGGCTACACCTTC
NA	TRBV4-1	TRBJ1-1	NA	CASSQDQGGTEAFF	TGCGCCAGCAGCCAAGATCAAGGGGGCACTGAAGCTTTCTTT
TRBD1	TRBV4-3	TRBJ1-1	once	CASSRFGQGATEAFF	TGCGCCAGCAGCCGCTTTGGACAGGGGGCCACTGAAGCTTTCTTT
NA	TRBV6-5	TRBJ2-5	NA	CASSYRTVQETQYF	TGTGCCAGCAGTTACCGGACAGTCCAAGAGACCCAGTACTTC
TRBD1	TRBV7-2	TRBJ1-5	NA	CASRDGQALYSNQPQHF	TGTGCCAGCAGAGATGGACAGGCGCTCTATAGCAATCAGCCCCAGCATTTT
NA	TRBV5-1	TRBJ2-7	NA	CASSLRGSYEQYF	TGCGCCAGCAGCTTGAGGGGATCCTACGAGCAGTACTTC
NA	TRBV7-2	TRBJ1-5	NA	CASSLSIYSNQPQHF	TGTGCCAGCAGCTTAAGTATCTATAGCAATCAGCCCCAGCATTTT
NA	TRBV9	TRBJ2-3	NA	CASSHEDTQYF	TGTGCCAGCAGCCATGAAGATACGCAGTATTTT
NA	TRBV6-6	TRBJ1-2	NA	CASSPSKGGAEGYTF	TGTGCCAGCAGTCCCTCGAAGGGGGGCGCGGAGGGCTACACCTTC
NA	TRBV7-8	TRBJ1-1	NA	CASSPPGNRGNTEAFF	TGTGCCAGCAGCCCCCCGGGGAACCGGGGGAACACTGAAGCTTTCTTT
NA	TRBV30	TRBJ2-2	NA	CAWSVMDTGELFF	TGTGCCTGGAGTGTAATGGACACCGGGGAGCTGTTTTTT
NA	TRBV27	TRBJ2-6	once	CASSLYPGGSSSGANVLTF	TGTGCCAGCAGTTTATACCCAGGGGGGAGCAGCTCTGGGGCCAACGTCCTGACTTTC
TRBD1	TRBV2	TRBJ1-2	NA	CASSEGQVYGYTF	TGTGCCAGCAGTGAGGGACAGGTATACGGCTACACCTTC
NA	TRBV18	TRBJ2-2	NA	CASSPNSATNTGELFF	TGTGCCAGCTCACCAAACAGTGCGACGAACACCGGGGAGCTGTTTTTT
NA	TRBV6-5	TRBJ1-2	NA	CASSYSSRLNYGYTF	TGTGCCAGCAGTTACTCATCCAGGCTTAACTATGGCTACACCTTC
TRBD1	TRBV5-1	TRBJ1-1	NA	CASSLGDRGWRVDTEAFF	TGCGCCAGCAGCTTGGGGGACAGGGGGTGGAGGGTGGACACTGAAGCTTTCTTT
NA	TRBV29-1	TRBJ1-1	NA	CSVDIVEAFF	TGCAGCGTTGACATCGTTGAAGCTTTCTTT
NA	TRBV18	TRBJ1-3	NA	CASSPARLDSGNTIYF	TGTGCCAGCTCACCAGCCAGGTTGGACTCTGGAAACACCATATATTTT
NA	TRBV7-6	TRBJ1-1	NA	CASSLDSGYTEAFF	TGTGCCAGCAGCTTAGACTCGGGCTACACTGAAGCTTTCTTT
TRBD1	TRBV6-6	TRBJ1-6	once	CASSAQGESYNSPLHF	TGTGCCAGCAGTGCACAGGGGGAATCCTATAATTCACCCCTCCACTTT
NA	TRBV28	TRBJ1-2	NA	CASSFSHRTYGYTF	TGTGCCAGCAGTTTTTCCCACAGGACCTATGGCTACACCTTC
TRBD1	TRBV7-2	TRBJ1-1	NA	CASSLGQGGLFF	TGTGCCAGCAGCCTAGGACAGGGAGGGCTTTTCTTT